This is a list of T cell receptor beta chains from one sample in a study of cytomegalovirus exposure and HLA in healthy donors. Only in-frame clones appear in the TCRdb table, and some are missing; sequencing was by immunoSEQ multiplex PCR. The table includes around 130,000 clones, about three quarters detected once. The sequencing sample was made of PBMCs. The receptor set was obtained from a woman aged 18 to 35 in good health and CMV-seronegative. Each CDR3 is given with its conserved first and last residue. Fields, in order: J gene, V gene, clone size, CDR3 protein. Clone size appears in some rows only: once, few, many, or a class for an expanded clone.

>TRBJ1-2|TRBV4-2|-
CASTQDMWGGSSTNYGYTF
>TRBJ2-1|TRBV6-5|-
CASSPSGSYNEQFF
>TRBJ2-1|TRBV5-6|once
CASSFGRSYNEQFF
>TRBJ2-7|TRBV11-2|once
CASSLALGQIYEQYF
>TRBJ2-3|TRBV6-6|-
CASSRGLADGTDTQYF
>TRBJ1-2|TRBV11-3|-
CASSSGKGQKSYGYTF
>TRBJ1-1|TRBV7-9|-
CASSFPEGTGLNTEAFF
>TRBJ2-7|TRBV5-6|once
CASSSAGVEQYF
>TRBJ1-2|TRBV30|-
CAWRGRSYGYTF
>TRBJ1-1|TRBV4-1|once
CASSQSERPPLGAFF
>TRBJ2-1|TRBV5-4|-
CASSLQGDNEQFF
>TRBJ1-3|TRBV6-5|-
CASSYSNPGNTIYF
>TRBJ2-5|TRBV6-5|-
CASSYFGGSPQETQYF
>TRBJ2-7|TRBV27|-
CASSLKRGLDYEQYF
>TRBJ2-4|TRBV19|once
CASRTGTGAKNIQYF
>TRBJ1-2|TRBV28|-
CASSRRGLGYTF
>TRBJ1-1|TRBV25-1|few
CASSELGENTEAFF
>TRBJ2-5|TRBV29-1|-
CSVPAPREETQYF
>TRBJ2-5|TRBV30|few
CAWRGTRSRETQYF
>TRBJ2-4|TRBV4-2|-
CASSQYQEAIQYF
>TRBJ1-1|TRBV5-1|-
CASSLSRGNTEAFF
>TRBJ1-5|TRBV12-5|-
CASGLETGGNQPQHF
>TRBJ2-1|TRBV18|-
CASSPDPGVNNEQFF
>TRBJ2-3|TRBV11-2|-
CASSLGGRWESTDTQYF
>TRBJ1-1|TRBV30|few
CAWSVNGVGEAFF
>TRBJ1-1|TRBV30|-
CAWSVRRGEAFF
>TRBJ2-5|TRBV7-8|-
CASSLAGTKQETQYF
>TRBJ2-7|TRBV19|-
CASSGRTGAGEKEQYF
>TRBJ2-7|TRBV4-1|-
CASSPGTWLRGSDQYF
>TRBJ1-5|TRBV30|-
CAATGRNQPQHF
>TRBJ1-4|TRBV30|-
CAWSAGRGNEKLFF
>TRBJ1-1|TRBV19|few
CASSIETEAFF
>TRBJ1-3|TRBV6-1|-
CASSEASLRHTIYF
>TRBJ1-1|TRBV6-6|-
CASSYSQGLGTEAFF
>TRBJ2-7|TRBV5-1|-
CASRITGVQPGEQYF
>TRBJ1-2|TRBV2|once
CASSAAGGGYGYTF
>TRBJ1-2|TRBV25-1|-
CASLGQPTYGYTF